The T cell receptor beta chain under discussion was sequenced for a study of blood T cell repertoires in COVID-19. The repertoire was sequenced with immunoSEQ multiplex PCR; TCRdb's copy has only in-frame clones and lacks some. Among some 100,000 clones listed, about 85% were seen once. The CDR3 totals 14 residues. The V gene's germline CDR1 is MNHNY and CDR2 SVGAGI (reference sequence). V lost 6 bases to trimming and J lost 5 bases; unmatched junction nucleotides: 6. What was sequenced was peripheral blood. V usage is TRBV6-6 and J usage is TRBJ1-1, with TRBD1 matching over 10 bases. The receptor comes from a middle-aged man with active or convalescent COVID-19. CDR3 nucleotide sequence: TGTGCCAGCAGCTACGACAGGGGGCTAACTGAAGCTTTCTTT. It codes for CASSYDRGLTEAFF.